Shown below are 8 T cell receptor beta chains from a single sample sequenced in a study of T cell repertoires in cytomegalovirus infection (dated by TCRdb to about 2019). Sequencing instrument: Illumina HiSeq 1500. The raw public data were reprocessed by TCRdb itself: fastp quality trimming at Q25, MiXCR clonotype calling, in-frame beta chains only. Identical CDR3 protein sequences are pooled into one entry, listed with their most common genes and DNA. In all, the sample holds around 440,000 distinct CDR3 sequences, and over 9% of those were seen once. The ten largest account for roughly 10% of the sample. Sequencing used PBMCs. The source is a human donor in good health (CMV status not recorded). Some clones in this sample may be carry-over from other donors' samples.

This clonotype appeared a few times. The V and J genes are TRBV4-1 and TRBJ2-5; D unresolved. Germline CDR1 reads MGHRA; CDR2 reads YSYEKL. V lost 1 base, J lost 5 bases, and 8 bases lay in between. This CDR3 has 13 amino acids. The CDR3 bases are TGCGCCAGCAGCCAAGCCTATGGGGAGACCCAGTACTTC. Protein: CASSQAYGETQYF.

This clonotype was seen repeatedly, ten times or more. In DNA, the CDR3 is TGTGCCAGCAGCGGGGTGGGGTTCTCACAGGCACGTCGATCACCCCTCCACTTT. This gives the protein CASSGVGFSQARRSPLHF. The rearrangement uses TRBV11-2 and TRBJ1-6; D may be TRBD1 (5 bases). There are 18 residues in the CDR3. Germline V gene sequence: CDR1 SGHAT, CDR2 FQNNGV. Trimming took 5 bases from V and 10 from J, leaving 27 bases between them.

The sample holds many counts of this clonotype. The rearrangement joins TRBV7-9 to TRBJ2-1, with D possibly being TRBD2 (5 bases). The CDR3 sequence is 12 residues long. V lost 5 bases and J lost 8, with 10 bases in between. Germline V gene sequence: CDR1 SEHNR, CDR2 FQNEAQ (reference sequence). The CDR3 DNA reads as TGTGCCAGCAGCACATACGGGGATGAGCAGTTCTTC. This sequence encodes CASSTYGDEQFF. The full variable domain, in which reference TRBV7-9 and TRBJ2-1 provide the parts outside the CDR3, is DTGVSQNPRHKITKRGQNVTFRCDPISEHNRLYWYRQTLGQGPEFLTYFQNEAQLEKSRLLSDRFSAERPKGSFSTLEIQRTEQGDSAMYLCASSTYGDEQFFGPGTRLTVL.

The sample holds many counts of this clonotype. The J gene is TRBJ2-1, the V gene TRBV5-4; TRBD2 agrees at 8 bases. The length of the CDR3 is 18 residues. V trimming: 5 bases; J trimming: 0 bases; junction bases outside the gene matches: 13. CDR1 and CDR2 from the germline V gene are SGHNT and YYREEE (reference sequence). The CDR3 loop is CASRDLSRTSNSYNEQFF. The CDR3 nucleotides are TGTGCCAGCAGAGATCTCTCGAGGACTAGCAACTCCTACAATGAGCAGTTCTTC.

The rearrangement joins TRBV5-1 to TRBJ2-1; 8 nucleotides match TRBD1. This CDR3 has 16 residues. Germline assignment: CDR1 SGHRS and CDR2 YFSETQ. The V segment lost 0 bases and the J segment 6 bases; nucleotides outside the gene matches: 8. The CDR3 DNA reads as TGCGCCAGCAGCTTGGTTCCAGGGGGCGTTGGCAATGAGCAGTTCTTC. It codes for CASSLVPGGVGNEQFF.

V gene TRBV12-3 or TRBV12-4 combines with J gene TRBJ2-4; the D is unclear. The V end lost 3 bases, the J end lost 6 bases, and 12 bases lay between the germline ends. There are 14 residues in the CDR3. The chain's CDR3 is CASSLTPSLNIQYF. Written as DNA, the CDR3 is TGTGCCAGCAGTTTGACCCCCAGTTTAAACATTCAGTACTTC.

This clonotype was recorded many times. CDR3 region: CASSLQGEQFF. CDR3 DNA: TGTGCCAGCAGTCTCCAGGGTGAGCAGTTCTTC. The chain is built from TRBV7-9 and TRBJ2-1; TRBD1 might be the D (5 bases). V was pared by 6 bases and J by 9 bases, with 9 bases between. The germline CDR1 and CDR2 sequences are SEHNR and FQNEAQ (reference sequence). CDR3 length: 11 residues.

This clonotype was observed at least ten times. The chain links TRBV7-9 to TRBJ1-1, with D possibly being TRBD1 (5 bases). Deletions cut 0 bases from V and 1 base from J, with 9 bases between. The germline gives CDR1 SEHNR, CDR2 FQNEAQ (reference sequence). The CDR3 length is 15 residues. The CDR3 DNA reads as TGTGCCAGCAGCTTAGCGGACATCACGAACACTGAAGCTTTCTTT. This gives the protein CASSLADITNTEAFF.